A single sample is the source of the 25 T cell receptor beta chains below, sequenced in a study of blood T cells in healthy people across ages. Sample-barcoded 5' priming and a J-beta primer mix drove a second PCR of about 7 to 11 cycles. TCRdb ran MiXCR on the 5' RACE reads and lists one entry per CDR3 protein. Here the sample spans 700,000 to 800,000 distinct CDR3 sequences, roughly two fifths being singletons. Sequencing was performed on blood. These receptors originate from a woman aged 60 to 75 in good health.

The chain joins TRBV20-1 to TRBJ2-1, with D possibly matching TRBD2 (6 bases). From germline, CDR1 is DFQATT and CDR2 SNEGSKA (reference sequence). V lost 0 bases to trimming and J lost 0 bases, with 15 bases between them. The CDR3 has 17 residues. The CDR3 region has the DNA TGCAGTGCTAGAGAGCGATCTAGCGCCAACTCCTACAATGAGCAGTTCTTC. Amino acid sequence: CSARERSSANSYNEQFF.

The V call is TRBV4-3, the J call TRBJ2-5, with 11 bases matching TRBD2. Trimming at V came to 2 bases and at J to 3 bases, leaving 5 bases not matched to a gene. The germline V gene has CDR1 LGHNA and CDR2 YSLEER. The CDR3 is 16 amino acids. CDR3 DNA sequence: TGCGCCAGCAGCCAATTAGCGGGAGGGCGGAAAGAGACCCAGTACTTC. Amino acids: CASSQLAGGRKETQYF.

Only a few counts were recorded for this clonotype. The rearrangement links TRBV28 to TRBJ2-3; the match to TRBD1 covers 8 bases. Germline-derived CDR1 and CDR2 are MDHEN and SYDVKM. The length of the CDR3 is 15 residues. J lost 6 bases, V lost 5 bases, and 10 bases had no gene match. The CDR3 region has the DNA TGTGCCAGCAGTCCGGGACAGGAAGTAAGGGATACGCAGTATTTT. Translating gives CASSPGQEVRDTQYF.

About this clonotype itself: Mismatch with germline at one junction end may stem from a read error. The chain is built from TRBV20-1 and TRBJ1-2; possible D gene TRBD1, 6 bases. The CDR3 consists of 13 residues. Per germline, CDR1 DFQATT and CDR2 SNEGSKA (reference sequence). The CDR3 DNA reads as TGCAATGCTTTGGACAGAAATAACTATGGCTACACCTTC. It codes for CNALDRNNYGYTF.

This sequence joins TRBV5-6 and TRBJ2-7; 8 bases are a match to TRBD2. Germline V CDR1 and CDR2: SGHDT, YYEEEE. There are 15 residues in the CDR3. The J segment lost 1 base and the V segment lost 7 bases, leaving 10 bases of the junction unmatched. CDR3 sequence: CASGLAGPTSYEQYF. The DNA for the CDR3 is TGTGCCAGCGGTTTAGCGGGACCTACTTCCTACGAGCAGTACTTC.

The chain couples TRBV20-1 to TRBJ2-3; D is undetermined. Trimming pared 3 bases from V and 4 bases from J, leaving 17 bases between. Looked up from germline, CDR1 is DFQATT and CDR2 is SNEGSKA (reference sequence). The CDR3 extends over 15 amino acids. The CDR3 DNA sequence: TGCAGTGCTAGCCGGACGGCTGTCCCGGCAGATACGCAGTATTTT. Residues: CSASRTAVPADTQYF.

The chain recombines TRBV2 with TRBJ2-3, with D unclear. Germline V lookup: CDR1 SNHLY, CDR2 FYNNEI. This CDR3 is 14 amino acids long. V dropped 5 bases and J dropped 2 bases, with 11 bases sitting between them. This CDR3 is CASSFRINTDTQYF. The CDR3 DNA follows: TGTGCCAGCAGTTTCAGAATTAACACAGATACGCAGTATTTT. Using reference TRBV2 and TRBJ2-3 for the parts outside the CDR3, the full variable domain is EPEVTQTPSHQVTQMGQEVILRCVPISNHLYFYWYRQILGQKVEFLVSFYNNEISEKSEIFDDQFSVERPDGSNFTLKIRSTKLEDSAMYFCASSFRINTDTQYFGPGTRLTVL.

The V gene is TRBV4-2, the J gene TRBJ2-5, with D perhaps TRBD2 (6 bases). V was shortened by 0 bases and J by 1 base, with 12 bases between the two germline ends. Germline assignment: CDR1 LGHNA and CDR2 YNFKEQ. CDR3 length: 16 residues. The CDR3 spells CASSQDRSGLQETQYF. The CDR3 DNA is TGTGCCAGCAGCCAAGATCGTTCGGGACTCCAAGAGACCCAGTACTTC.

This sequence joins TRBV28 and TRBJ2-2; weak D call: TRBD1 (6 bases). Trimming cost V 6 bases and J 10 bases, with 21 bases left between them. This CDR3 contains 15 residues. Germline CDR1 and CDR2: MDHEN and SYDVKM. As DNA, the CDR3 is TGTGCCAGCAGCCTATGGGGGCGATGGGGCGAGGAGCTGTTTTTT. It specifies CASSLWGRWGEELFF. Full variable domain (rest looked up from reference TRBV28 and TRBJ2-2): DVKVTQSSRYLVKRTGEKVFLECVQDMDHENMFWYRQDPGLGLRLIYFSYDVKMKEKGDIPEGYSVSREKKERFSLILESASTNQTSMYLCASSLWGRWGEELFFGEGSRLTVL.

The rearrangement joins TRBV5-1 to TRBJ2-5; weak D call: TRBD1 (5 bases). Germline CDR1 and CDR2: SGHRS and YFSETQ. Trimming pared 4 bases from V and 2 bases from J, leaving 12 bases between. This CDR3 is 14 amino acids long. Written as DNA, the CDR3 is TGCGCCAGCAGCCCGCCAGGGCAGCAAGAGACCCAGTACTTC. Translating it yields CASSPPGQQETQYF.

The chain carries TRBV20-1 and TRBJ2-3; D may be TRBD2 (5 bases). From germline, CDR1 is DFQATT and CDR2 SNEGSKA (reference sequence). V was pared by 6 bases and J by 5 bases, with 12 bases between. This CDR3 comprises 12 residues. The chain's CDR3 is CSAERTVDTQYF. The CDR3 DNA reads TGCAGTGCGGAAAGGACTGTAGATACGCAGTATTTT.

This chain uses TRBV6-6 with TRBJ1-5; unclear D gene. With 5 bases removed from V and 4 bases from J, the gap between germline ends came to 18 bases. The length of the CDR3 is 16 residues. Germline assignment: CDR1 MNHNY and CDR2 SVGAGI (reference sequence). Here the CDR3 DNA reads TGTGCCAGCAGTCCACGTCTTGGGGAGGAAAATCAGCCCCAGCATTTT. Amino acid sequence: CASSPRLGEENQPQHF.

This chain uses TRBV7-8 with TRBJ2-7, with a weak D call TRBD2 (6 bases). Germline V CDR1 and CDR2: SGHVS, FQNEAQ. With 5 bases removed from V and 2 bases from J, the gap between germline ends came to 19 bases. This CDR3 region has 16 residues. In DNA, the CDR3 is TGTGCCAGCAGCCCAAATCGGAGGGCCAAGGCCTACGAGCAGTACTTC. Encoded protein: CASSPNRRAKAYEQYF.

The V call is TRBV3-1, the J call TRBJ1-6, with D tentatively TRBD1 (5 bases). The CDR3 runs 16 residues. In germline, CDR1 is LGHDT, CDR2 YNNKEL (reference sequence). V was shortened by 0 bases and J by 4 bases, with 10 bases between the two germline ends. The CDR3 sequence is CASSQEGVGYNSPLHF. The CDR3 DNA sequence: TGTGCCAGCAGCCAAGAAGGGGTGGGTTATAATTCACCCCTCCACTTT.

This clonotype was counted ten times or more. The V call is TRBV3-1, the J call TRBJ2-1; 8 bases fit TRBD2. CDR3 length equals 14 residues. Germline V lookup: CDR1 LGHDT, CDR2 YNNKEL (reference sequence). The ends lost 4 bases at V and 10 bases at J; junction bases unmatched: 9. DNA of the CDR3: TGTGCCAGCAGCCCCGGGGGGGGCTTCGGAGAGCAGTTCTTC. Translation: CASSPGGGFGEQFF.

Concerning this clonotype: A much larger clonotype is one base distant, so this may be a read error. The J gene is TRBJ2-5, the V gene TRBV25-1; D is uncertain. The germline V and J ends were trimmed by 6 bases and 11 bases, with 16 bases remaining between them. Germline V gene sequence: CDR1 MGHDK, CDR2 SYGVNS. This CDR3 has 12 amino acids. CDR3 sequence reads: CASRVGSPPQYF. The DNA of the CDR3 is TGTGCCAGCAGGGTAGGGTCCCCACCACAGTACTTC.

The chain uses TRBV27 and TRBJ1-2, with D maybe TRBD1 (5 bases). The ends were cut back, 7 bases at V and 6 bases at J, with 21 bases in the middle. CDR1 and CDR2 from the germline V gene are MNHEY and SMNVEV (reference sequence). The length of the CDR3 is 15 residues. In nucleotides, the CDR3 is TGTGCCAGCACCAAGTTAAGGGGAGCGCACCATGGCTACACCTTC. Translated: CASTKLRGAHHGYTF.

This clonotype came up many times. The chain combines TRBV5-1 with TRBJ2-5, with D perhaps TRBD1 (5 bases). V lost 4 bases and J lost 1, with 8 bases in between. Germline CDR1 SGHRS, CDR2 YFSETQ. CDR3 length: 13 amino acids. The CDR3 DNA is TGCGCCAGCAGCCGCGACAGCCAAGAGACCCAGTACTTC. Translated: CASSRDSQETQYF.

With regard to this clonotype: A much larger clone differs by one base, so this may be a read error. CDR3 bases: TGCAGTCCAGAGGCGGGACAGGGGTTGACTGAAGCTTTCTTT. Amino acids: CSPEAGQGLTEAFF. V is TRBV20-1 and J is TRBJ1-1, with 10 bases matching TRBD1. The CDR3 is made up of 14 amino acids. Germline V lookup: CDR1 DFQATT, CDR2 SNEGSKA (reference sequence). The V gene end was trimmed by 8 bases and the J gene end by 5 bases; junction bases not matched to a gene: 11.

This chain joins TRBV25-1 and TRBJ2-7; D possibly corresponds to TRBD1 (5 bases). Trimming took 0 bases from V and 5 from J, leaving 11 bases between them. This CDR3 region has 14 residues. Per germline, CDR1 MGHDK and CDR2 SYGVNS. The CDR3 spells CASSEYGRVNEQYF. For the CDR3, the DNA is TGTGCCAGCAGTGAATATGGCAGGGTAAACGAGCAGTACTTC.

This clonotype turned up a few times. This chain connects TRBV13 to TRBJ1-2; 8 bases are a match to TRBD1. This CDR3 is 11 amino acids long. J gave up 8 bases and V 8 bases, and 4 bases lay outside the gene matches. Per the germline V gene, CDR1 is PRHDT and CDR2 is FYEKMQ (reference sequence). CDR3 protein: CASQGAGGYTF. The CDR3 DNA reads TGTGCCAGCCAGGGGGCTGGAGGCTACACCTTC. Full variable domain (missing parts from reference TRBV13 and TRBJ1-2): AAGVIQSPRHLIKEKRETATLKCYPIPRHDTVYWYQQGPGQDPQFLISFYEKMQSDKGSIPDRFSAQQFSDYHSELNMSSLELGDSALYFCASQGAGGYTFGSGTRLTVV.

The J gene is TRBJ2-7, the V gene TRBV3-1; D gene ambiguous. Between the trimmed V and J ends, which lost 0 bases and 9 bases, there was a span of 18 bases. CDR1 and CDR2 from the germline V gene are LGHDT and YNNKEL (reference sequence). The CDR3 has 15 amino acids. In DNA, the CDR3 is TGTGCCAGCAGCCAAGATCGTGGGAAGGGATCTAGGCAGTACTTC. Residues: CASSQDRGKGSRQYF.

With regard to this clonotype: This could be a read error, since a much larger clone is one nucleotide away. This is likely a read error, given that the CDR3 carries no conserved phenylalanine or tryptophan at its end. J is TRBJ2-3 and V is TRBV6-2 or TRBV6-3; D unclear. V lost 3 bases to trimming and J lost 6 bases, with 7 bases between them. In germline, CDR1 is MNHEY, CDR2 SVGEGT. The CDR3 extends over 12 amino acids. CDR3 DNA sequence: TGTGCCAGCAGTTATTTACGGGATACGCAGTATGTT. Amino acid sequence: CASSYLRDTQYV.

This clonotype has ten or more counts. This chain joins TRBV7-2 and TRBJ2-7, with 14 bases aligning to TRBD2. The V segment lost 10 bases and the J segment 8 bases; nucleotides outside the gene matches: 10. The CDR3 covers 14 residues. In germline, CDR1 is SGHTA, CDR2 FQGNSA. This chain's CDR3 is CAIDSGLAGDKQYF. CDR3 bases: TGTGCCATAGATTCGGGACTAGCGGGAGATAAGCAGTACTTC.

This clonotype was detected only a few times. The chain is built from TRBV20-1 and TRBJ2-5; 9 bases are shared with TRBD1. With 4 bases clipped from V and 5 bases from J, the junction kept 8 bases outside the gene matches. Germline V CDR1 and CDR2: DFQATT, SNEGSKA (reference sequence). The CDR3 contains 14 residues. CDR3 sequence: CSANPDRGWETQYF. The CDR3 nucleotides are TGCAGTGCTAATCCGGACAGGGGTTGGGAGACCCAGTACTTC.